Presented here are 24 T cell receptor beta chains from one specimen sequenced in a study of blood T cell repertoires in COVID-19. The assay was immunoSEQ multiplex PCR, and TCRdb's table has in-frame clones only and misses some. The sample has roughly 200,000 clones, 88% seen once. Sequences were obtained from PBMCs or T cells enriched from blood (not recorded which). The receptors come from a woman aged 25 to 45 who had recovered from COVID-19.

The chain carries TRBV3-1 (or the pseudogene TRBV3-2) and TRBJ1-6; D gene ambiguous. The germline V gene encodes CDR1 LGHDT and CDR2 YNNKEL (reference sequence). V was cut by 2 bases and J by 4 bases, with 6 bases left in between. This CDR3 has 14 amino acids. DNA for the CDR3: TGTGCCAGCAGCCAACGTCCTTATAATTCACCCCTCCACTTT. It translates to CASSQRPYNSPLHF.

This clone has just a few counts. The chain recombines TRBV10-3 with TRBJ1-4; TRBD1 agrees at 8 bases. Trimming cost V 3 bases and J 5 bases; bases outside gene matches: 2. The CDR3 extends over 14 amino acids. CDR1 is ENHRY and CDR2 is SYGVKD in the germline V gene. For the CDR3, the DNA is TGTGCCATCAGTGAAAGACAGGGGAATGAAAAACTGTTTTTT. It codes for CAISERQGNEKLFF.

In its sample, this clone was seen a few times. J is TRBJ1-1 and V is TRBV5-1; TRBD1 is a possible D gene (6 bases). V lost 4 bases to trimming and J lost 5 bases, with 9 bases between them. This CDR3 is built from 12 residues. CDR1 is SGHRS and CDR2 is YFSETQ in the germline V gene. The CDR3 loop is CASSEGGTEAFF. CDR3 coding DNA: TGCGCCAGCAGCGAAGGGGGTACTGAAGCTTTCTTT.

In its sample, this clone was seen once. J is TRBJ1-4 and V is TRBV9; unclear D gene. CDR3 length equals 12 residues. Germline lookup yields CDR1 SGDLS and CDR2 YYNGEE. The V and J ends lost 0 bases and 8 bases respectively, with 5 bases between them. CDR3 in DNA: TGTGCCAGCAGCGTAGGGGCAGAAAAACTGTTTTTT. Protein sequence: CASSVGAEKLFF.

This clone turned up a few times. This rearrangement joins TRBV9 to TRBJ1-2; no clear D gene. The CDR3 runs to 13 residues. Trimming cost V 4 bases and J 0 bases, with 7 bases left between them. Germline V gene data show CDR1 as SGDLS and CDR2 as YYNGEE. The CDR3 nucleotides are TGTGCCAGCAGCCGTGGAGCTAACTATGGCTACACCTTC. Protein product: CASSRGANYGYTF.

The chain employs TRBV15 and TRBJ1-2; TRBD1 aligns across 9 bases. V lost 5 bases and J lost 4; bases outside the gene matches: 11. The V gene's germline CDR1 is LNHNV and CDR2 YYDKDF (reference sequence). The CDR3 extends over 16 amino acids. CDR3 sequence: CATSPGQGWKIYGYTF. CDR3 DNA: TGTGCCACCAGCCCGGGACAGGGTTGGAAGATCTATGGCTACACCTTC.

The chain combines TRBV7-6 with TRBJ1-3, with D uncertain. Germline assignment: CDR1 SGHVS and CDR2 FNYEAQ. The CDR3 is made up of 14 amino acids. Trimming took 5 bases from V and 2 from J, leaving 10 bases between them. CDR3 loop: CASSPTTTGNTIYF. The CDR3 DNA reads TGTGCCAGCAGCCCGACAACCACTGGAAACACCATATATTTT.

The rearrangement uses TRBV25-1 and TRBJ2-3, with a weak D call TRBD1 (6 bases). There are 18 residues in the CDR3. The V and J ends lost 6 bases and 4 bases respectively, with 26 bases between them. Germline-derived CDR1 and CDR2 are MGHDK and SYGVNS. The CDR3 DNA sequence: TGTGCCAGCAGCGAAGCTCCAGGAGGCAGGGGAATCGCAGATACGCAGTATTTT. It encodes CASSEAPGGRGIADTQYF. The variable domain in full, with the rest retrieved from reference TRBV25-1 and TRBJ2-3, is EADIYQTPRYLVIGTGKKITLECSQTMGHDKMYWYQQDPGMELHLIHYSYGVNSTEKGDLSSESTVSRIRTEHFPLTLESARPSHTSQYLCASSEAPGGRGIADTQYFGPGTRLTVL.

The chain couples TRBV2 to TRBJ1-2, with 11 bases identical to TRBD1. After removal of 0 bases from V and 4 bases from J, the junction contained 7 bases not matched to a gene. Germline-derived CDR1 and CDR2 are SNHLY and FYNNEI. The CDR3 is made up of 17 amino acids. In DNA, the CDR3 is TGTGCCAGCAGTGAAGCCGGGGGACAGGGGGATCCCTATGGCTACACCTTC. It specifies CASSEAGGQGDPYGYTF.

Details on this clone: At the DNA level, this CDR3 is encoded by other sequences in the same sample as well. DNA for the CDR3: TGTGCCAGCAGCTTGGGGCCCAGGGGGCAAGAGACCCAGTACTTC. Translating gives CASSLGPRGQETQYF. V gene TRBV5-4 combines with J gene TRBJ2-5, with 7 positions matching TRBD1. CDR3 length: 15 residues. V lost 0 bases, J lost 2 bases, and 4 bases stayed unmatched. CDR1 and CDR2 (germline): SGHNT, YYREEE (reference sequence). The variable domain in full, with the rest retrieved from reference TRBV5-4 and TRBJ2-5, is ETGVTQSPTHLIKTRGQQVTLRCSSQSGHNTVSWYQQALGQGPQFIFQYYREEENGRGNFPPRFSGLQFPNYSSELNVNALELDDSALYLCASSLGPRGQETQYFGPGTRLLVL.

The J gene is TRBJ2-7, the V gene TRBV18; D perhaps matches TRBD1 (6 bases). Between the trimmed V and J ends, which lost 8 bases and 1 base, there was a span of 18 bases. CDR3 length: 15 amino acids. Germline-derived CDR1 and CDR2 are KGHSH and LQKENI. The CDR3 coding sequence is TGTGCCAGCGCCGGGTCTGCGGACAGTTCCTACGAGCAGTACTTC. It is translated as CASAGSADSSYEQYF.

DNA of the CDR3: TGTGCCAGCGAACCAACGGTGGATACGCAGTATTTT. Its translation: CASEPTVDTQYF. The chain links TRBV12-3 or TRBV12-4 to TRBJ2-3; no reliable D call. This CDR3 is 12 amino acids long. The germline V and J ends were trimmed by 8 bases and 6 bases, with 12 bases remaining between them.

The rearrangement links TRBV19 to TRBJ1-4, with 10 positions matching TRBD1. The junction had 5 bases not matched to a gene; V was cut back by 5 bases and J by 5 bases. Germline assignment: CDR1 LNHDA and CDR2 SQIVND (reference sequence). The CDR3 loop spans 15 amino acids. The CDR3 nucleotides are TGTGCCAGTAGTCCCGGACAGGGGGAAAATGAAAAACTGTTTTTT. This sequence encodes CASSPGQGENEKLFF. Using reference TRBV19 and TRBJ1-4 for the parts outside the CDR3, the full variable domain is DGGITQSPKYLFRKEGQNVTLSCEQNLNHDAMYWYRQDPGQGLRLIYYSQIVNDFQKGDIAEGYSVSREKKESFPLTVTSAQKNPTAFYLCASSPGQGENEKLFFGSGTQLSVL.

The chain has TRBV11-2 and TRBJ1-1; D unclear. CDR3 size: 15 residues. Deletions cut 3 bases from V and 0 bases from J, with 11 bases between. CDR1 is SGHAT, CDR2 FQNNGV, per germline. In DNA, the CDR3 is TGTGCCAGCAGCTTGGGCATGAACATGAACACTGAAGCTTTCTTT. Translation: CASSLGMNMNTEAFF. The variable domain in full, with the rest retrieved from reference TRBV11-2 and TRBJ1-1, is EAGVAQSPRYKIIEKRQSVAFWCNPISGHATLYWYQQILGQGPKLLIQFQNNGVVDDSQLPKDRFSAERLKGVDSTLKIQPAKLEDSAVYLCASSLGMNMNTEAFFGQGTRLTVV.

This chain joins TRBV19 and TRBJ1-2, with 7 bases matching TRBD1. Germline V lookup: CDR1 LNHDA, CDR2 SQIVND (reference sequence). Trimming removed 3 bases from V and 4 bases from J; junction bases left unmatched: 11. This CDR3 contains 16 residues. The CDR3 DNA reads as TGTGCCAGTAGTATGCCTCCCCGGACAGGACTCTATGGCTACACCTTC. This translates into CASSMPPRTGLYGYTF. The complete variable domain, with remaining parts taken from reference TRBV19 and TRBJ1-2, reads DGGITQSPKYLFRKEGQNVTLSCEQNLNHDAMYWYRQDPGQGLRLIYYSQIVNDFQKGDIAEGYSVSREKKESFPLTVTSAQKNPTAFYLCASSMPPRTGLYGYTFGSGTRLTVV.

The chain recombines TRBV18 with TRBJ1-5, with 8 bases identical to TRBD1. The germline CDR1 and CDR2 sequences are KGHSH and LQKENI. The CDR3 is 16 residues long. The trim removed 3 bases at V and 5 bases at J, leaving 9 bases unmatched. Here the CDR3 reads CASSPIWTGLDQPQHF. Written as DNA, the CDR3 is TGTGCCAGCTCACCTATCTGGACAGGGTTGGATCAGCCCCAGCATTTT.

This chain uses TRBV10-3 with TRBJ1-1, with D tentatively TRBD1 (5 bases). The V gene's germline CDR1 is ENHRY and CDR2 SYGVKD. V was clipped by 3 bases and J by 6 bases, with 11 bases between them. This CDR3 contains 13 residues. The CDR3 reads CAISDGRGAEAFF. For the CDR3, the DNA is TGTGCCATCAGTGACGGTAGGGGCGCTGAAGCTTTCTTT.

The rearrangement links TRBV11-1 to TRBJ2-5; D is perhaps TRBD1 (5 bases). The CDR3 covers 13 residues. Between the trimmed V and J ends, which lost 1 base and 10 bases, there was a span of 13 bases. The germline gives CDR1 SGHAT, CDR2 FQDESV (reference sequence). Here the CDR3 reads CASSLESYRNQYF. For the CDR3, the DNA is TGTGCCAGCAGCTTAGAAAGCTACAGGAACCAGTACTTC.

The chain joins TRBV7-2 to TRBJ1-3, with D perhaps matching TRBD1 (6 bases). Trimming left V 4 bases short and J 2 bases short, with 9 bases between. Germline assignment: CDR1 SGHTA and CDR2 FQGNSA. The CDR3 totals 14 residues. CDR3 sequence: CASSSGVAGNTIYF. CDR3 in DNA: TGTGCCAGCAGCTCAGGGGTGGCTGGAAACACCATATATTTT.

J is TRBJ1-2 and V is TRBV27; TRBD1 agrees at 8 bases. CDR1 is MNHEY and CDR2 is SMNVEV in the germline V gene (reference sequence). V gave up 2 bases and J gave up 7 bases; unmatched junction bases: 6. This CDR3 has 14 residues. CDR3 in amino acids: CASSLNTGGSGYTF. In DNA form, the CDR3 reads TGTGCCAGCAGTTTAAATACAGGGGGTAGTGGCTACACCTTC.

The rearrangement links TRBV9 to TRBJ2-1; TRBD2 agrees at 7 bases. This CDR3 is built from 13 residues. CDR1 SGDLS and CDR2 YYNGEE come from the germline V gene. The junction had 6 bases not matched to a gene; V was cut back by 4 bases and J by 8 bases. Here the CDR3 reads CASSIRTSYEQFF. In DNA form, the CDR3 reads TGTGCCAGCAGCATTCGGACTAGTTATGAGCAGTTCTTC. Looking up the rest from reference TRBV9 and TRBJ2-1 gives the full variable domain: DSGVTQTPKHLITATGQRVTLRCSPRSGDLSVYWYQQSLDQGLQFLIQYYNGEERAKGNILERFSAQQFPDLHSELNLSSLELGDSALYFCASSIRTSYEQFFGPGTRLTVL.

This clone was recorded once. This sequence joins TRBV6-5 and TRBJ1-2; D not certain. V gave up 2 bases and J gave up 4 bases, with 8 bases separating them. Looked up from germline, CDR1 is MNHEY and CDR2 is SVGAGI. This CDR3 is 13 amino acids long. The CDR3 is CASSYEVSYGYTF. CDR3 DNA sequence: TGTGCCAGCAGTTACGAGGTTTCCTATGGCTACACCTTC.

This clone was observed a few times. V gene TRBV19 combines with J gene TRBJ2-7, with 8 positions matching TRBD1. CDR3 length: 14 residues. Germline V lookup: CDR1 LNHDA, CDR2 SQIVND (reference sequence). Trimming at V came to 5 bases and at J to 2 bases, leaving 5 bases not matched to a gene. CDR3 coding DNA: TGTGCCAGTAGTCCCACAGGGGGAGCCTACGAGCAGTACTTC. It is translated as CASSPTGGAYEQYF. Using reference TRBV19 and TRBJ2-7 for the parts outside the CDR3, the full variable domain is DGGITQSPKYLFRKEGQNVTLSCEQNLNHDAMYWYRQDPGQGLRLIYYSQIVNDFQKGDIAEGYSVSREKKESFPLTVTSAQKNPTAFYLCASSPTGGAYEQYFGPGTRLTVT.

The chain couples TRBV29-1 to TRBJ1-2, with 10 nucleotides matching TRBD1. The CDR3 sequence is 14 residues long. Looked up from germline, CDR1 is SQVTM and CDR2 is ANQGSEA. V was pared by 7 bases and J by 7 bases, with 12 bases of the junction left unmatched. CDR3 sequence (DNA): TGCAGCGCCGATCGGACAGGGGGACGTGGTGGCTACACCTTC. Translating gives CSADRTGGRGGYTF. Drawing the rest from reference TRBV29-1 and TRBJ1-2, the complete variable domain is SAVISQKPSRDICQRGTSLTIQCQVDSQVTMMFWYRQQPGQSLTLIATANQGSEATYESGFVIDKFPISRPNLTFSTLTVSNMSPEDSSIYLCSADRTGGRGGYTFGSGTRLTVV.